This T cell receptor (beta chain) appears in the sequencing data of a study of CD8+ T cells in alopecia areata. Study-wide results and caveats: Scalp samples also yield sequences of resident alphabeta T cells from normal skin. Treatment with tofacitinib significantly lowered scalp clonality and reduced expanded CD8+ clones among the top 100. Although TCR sharing was seen in mice, sharing across patients was less clear, possibly for HLA-related reasons.

About this clone: Its antigen is not known.

RNA extraction was followed by reverse transcription into cDNA, which acted as the sequencing template. Clones were read by immunoSEQ multiplex PCR, and TCRdb kept only the in-frame ones, dropping some. Here the sample spans 120,000 to 150,000 clones, around four fifths being singletons. Trimming stripped 5 bases from V and 4 bases from J, with 20 bases between. The CDR3 has 16 amino acids. Germline V gene data show CDR1 as MNHEY and CDR2 as SMNVEV (reference sequence). Treatment defined: oral pan-JAK inhibitor, 5-10 mg twice daily. The TCR comes from a human donor with alopecia areata. J is TRBJ1-1 and V is TRBV27, with D possibly TRBD1 on 6 matching bases. This specimen was CD8+ T cells sorted from blood, taken at week 4, from a patient treated with tofacitinib. This CDR3 is CASSLGTPRGGTEAFF. The CDR3 DNA reads as TGTGCCAGCAGTCTCGGGACCCCAAGGGGGGGCACTGAAGCTTTCTTT.